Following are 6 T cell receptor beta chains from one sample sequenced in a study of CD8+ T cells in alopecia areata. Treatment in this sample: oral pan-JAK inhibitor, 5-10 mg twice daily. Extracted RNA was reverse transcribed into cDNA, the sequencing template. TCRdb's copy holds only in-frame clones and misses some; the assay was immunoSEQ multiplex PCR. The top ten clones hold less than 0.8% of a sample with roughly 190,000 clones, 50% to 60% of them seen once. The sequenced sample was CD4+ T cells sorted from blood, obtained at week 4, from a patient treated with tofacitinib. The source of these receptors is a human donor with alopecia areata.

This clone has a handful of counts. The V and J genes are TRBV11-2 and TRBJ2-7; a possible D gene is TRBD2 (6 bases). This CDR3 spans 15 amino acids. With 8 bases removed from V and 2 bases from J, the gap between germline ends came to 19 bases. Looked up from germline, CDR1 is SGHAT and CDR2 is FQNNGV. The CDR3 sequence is CASQVGGGRPYEQYF. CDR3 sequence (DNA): TGTGCCAGCCAGGTTGGGGGAGGCCGCCCCTACGAGCAGTACTTC. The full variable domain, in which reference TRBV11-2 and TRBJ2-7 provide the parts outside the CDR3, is EAGVAQSPRYKIIEKRQSVAFWCNPISGHATLYWYQQILGQGPKLLIQFQNNGVVDDSQLPKDRFSAERLKGVDSTLKIQPAKLEDSAVYLCASQVGGGRPYEQYFGPGTRLTVT.

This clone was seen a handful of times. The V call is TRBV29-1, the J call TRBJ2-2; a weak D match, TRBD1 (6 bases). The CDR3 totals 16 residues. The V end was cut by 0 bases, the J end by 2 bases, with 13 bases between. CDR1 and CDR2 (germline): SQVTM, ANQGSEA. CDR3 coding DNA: TGCAGCGTTGAAGAAGGACAGATAATAAACACCGGGGAGCTGTTTTTT. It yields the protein CSVEEGQIINTGELFF.

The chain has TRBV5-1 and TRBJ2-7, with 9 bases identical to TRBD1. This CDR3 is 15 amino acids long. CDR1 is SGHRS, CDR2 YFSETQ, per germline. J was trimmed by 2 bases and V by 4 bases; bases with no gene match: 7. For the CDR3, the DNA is TGCGCCAGCAGCCCTAAGACAGGGGGACCCTACGAGCAGTACTTC. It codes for CASSPKTGGPYEQYF.

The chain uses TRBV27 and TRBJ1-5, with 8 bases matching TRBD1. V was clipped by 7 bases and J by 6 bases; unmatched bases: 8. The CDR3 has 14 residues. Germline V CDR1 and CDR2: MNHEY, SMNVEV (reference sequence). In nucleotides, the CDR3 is TGTGCCAGCAAGCGTCTACAGGGGGGTCAGCCCCAGCATTTT. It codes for CASKRLQGGQPQHF.

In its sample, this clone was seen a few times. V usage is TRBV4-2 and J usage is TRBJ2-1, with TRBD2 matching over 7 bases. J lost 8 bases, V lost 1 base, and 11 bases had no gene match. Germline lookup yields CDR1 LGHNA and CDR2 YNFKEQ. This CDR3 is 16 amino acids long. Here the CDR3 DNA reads TGTGCCAGCAGCCAAGTGGGAGGGAGGGCGTTTGATGAGCAGTTCTTC. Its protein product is CASSQVGGRAFDEQFF.

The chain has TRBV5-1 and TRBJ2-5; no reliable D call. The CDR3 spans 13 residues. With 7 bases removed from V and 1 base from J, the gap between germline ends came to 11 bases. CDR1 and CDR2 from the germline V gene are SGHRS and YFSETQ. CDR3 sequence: CASRPSFQETQYF. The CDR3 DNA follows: TGCGCCAGCCGGCCAAGCTTCCAAGAGACCCAGTACTTC.